This T cell receptor beta chain is drawn from a study of radiation and T cells in renal cell carcinoma. Study outcomes and limitations: In blood, top tumor clones expanded by 2 weeks, shrinking by 4. Without pretreatment biopsies, baseline tumor clonotype presence was undetermined.

Germline CDR1 is MNHEY and CDR2 is SVGAGI. The CDR3 runs 14 residues. The V segment lost 6 bases and the J segment 2 bases; nucleotides outside the gene matches: 4. Time point reported: blood 4 weeks post-SBRT, at nephrectomy. Treatment described: 15 Gy SBRT to primary tumor, nephrectomy 4 weeks later. Nephrectomy followed 15 Gy stereotactic body radiation by 4 weeks. A note on this clone: Its target is unknown.

The method was immunoSEQ multiplex PCR; TCRdb's version includes in-frame clones alone and lacks a portion of them. The sample yields around 170,000 clones, around 89% seen once. The sequencing here drew on blood, taken from a patient whose treatment included radiotherapy and nephrectomy. The receptor was derived from a woman in her forties or fifties with renal cell carcinoma. The rearrangement links TRBV6-5 to TRBJ2-7, with 10 nucleotides matching TRBD2. CDR3 sequence: CASRISGGTYEQYF. The CDR3 bases are TGTGCCAGCAGAATTAGCGGGGGGACCTACGAGCAGTACTTC.